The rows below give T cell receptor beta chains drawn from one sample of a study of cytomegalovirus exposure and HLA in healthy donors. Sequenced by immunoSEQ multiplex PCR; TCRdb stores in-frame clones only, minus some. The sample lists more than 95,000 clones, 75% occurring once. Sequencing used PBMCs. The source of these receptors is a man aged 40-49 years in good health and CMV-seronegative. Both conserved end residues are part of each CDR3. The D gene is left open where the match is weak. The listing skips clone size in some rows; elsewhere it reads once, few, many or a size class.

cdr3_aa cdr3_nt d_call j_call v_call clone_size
CASGLGGLAGPTRTDTQYF TGTGCTAGTGGTTTGGGGGGACTAGCGGGTCCCACTCGCACAGATACGCAGTATTTT TRBD2 TRBJ2-3 TRBV12-5 .
CASSLWVLGGIGGNQPQHF TGTGCCAGCAGCTTGTGGGTACTGGGGGGTATTGGCGGCAATCAGCCCCAGCATTTT . TRBJ1-5 TRBV7-2 once
CASNPRAGSPRNTEAFF TGTGCCAGCAACCCTCGGGCGGGGTCTCCCCGGAACACTGAAGCTTTCTTT . TRBJ1-1 TRBV7-9 .
CASSQGQARNEKLFF TGCGCCAGCAGCCAAGGGCAGGCCCGTAATGAAAAACTGTTTTTT . TRBJ1-4 TRBV4-3 .
CASSERGVSTDTQYF TGTGCCAGTAGCGAGCGGGGCGTTAGCACAGATACGCAGTATTTT TRBD2 TRBJ2-3 TRBV19 .
CASSLAVGQGNTEAFF TGTGCCAGCAGCTTGGCAGTGGGGCAGGGGAACACTGAAGCTTTCTTT . TRBJ1-1 TRBV5-8 .
CASSDLTWDYGYTF TGTGCCAGCAGCGATTTGACATGGGACTATGGCTACACCTTC . TRBJ1-2 TRBV7-9 .
CASSYSPGRPNEKLFF TGTGCCAGCAGTTACTCCCCGGGTCGGCCTAATGAAAAACTGTTTTTT . TRBJ1-4 TRBV6-5 few
CASSPNPYEQYF TGTGCCAGCAGCCCTAACCCCTACGAGCAGTACTTC . TRBJ2-7 TRBV6-5 .
CASTAKAGGGYEQYF TGTGCCAGCACCGCAAAGGCGGGAGGGGGATACGAGCAGTACTTC TRBD2 TRBJ2-7 TRBV2 .
CASSQEAGPSYNEQFF TGTGCCAGCAGCCAAGAAGCGGGACCGTCCTACAATGAGCAGTTCTTC TRBD2 TRBJ2-1 TRBV4-2 few
CASSLDAGLGEKLFF TGTGCCAGCAGCTTAGACGCAGGGTTAGGTGAAAAACTGTTTTTT . TRBJ1-4 TRBV7-8 .
CAWSGLGQGFLNEQFF TGTGCCTGGAGTGGCTTGGGACAGGGGTTTTTGAATGAGCAGTTCTTC TRBD1 TRBJ2-1 TRBV30 .
CASSGAGSSGNTIYF TGTGCCAGCAGCGGTGCTGGGAGCTCTGGAAACACCATATATTTT . TRBJ1-3 TRBV5-4 .
CASSQDSGGGLYEQYF TGTGCCAGCAGCCAAGATTCTGGGGGCGGTCTCTACGAGCAGTACTTC . TRBJ2-7 TRBV4-2 .
CASSLASSYNEQFF TGTGCCAGCAGTTTGGCTAGTAGCTACAATGAGCAGTTCTTC . TRBJ2-1 TRBV27 .
CASSQGRQRGTYNEQFF TGCGCCAGCAGCCAAGGTCGCCAGCGGGGGACCTACAATGAGCAGTTCTTC TRBD2 TRBJ2-1 TRBV4-1 .
CASSRRSGGGEETQYF TGTGCCAGCAGCCGGAGGAGCGGGGGAGGCGAAGAGACCCAGTACTTC TRBD2 TRBJ2-5 TRBV9 .
CASRSGDSNGYEQYF TGTGCCAGTAGGAGCGGGGATAGTAACGGCTACGAGCAGTACTTC TRBD2 TRBJ2-7 TRBV19 .
CASSLGGTGNYGYTF TGTGCCAGCAGCTTGGGGGGGACAGGGAACTATGGCTACACCTTC TRBD1 TRBJ1-2 TRBV7-2 .